This TCR beta chain was recorded in a study of blood T cell repertoires in COVID-19. The CDR3 is 16 residues long. Germline CDR1 SGHVS, CDR2 FQNEAQ. Of note for this clone: A junction end diverges from the germline sequence, so it may reflect a read error.

Here immunoSEQ multiplex PCR was the method, and the copy in TCRdb shows in-frame clones only, minus some. The table has 140,000 to 150,000 clones, over 75% seen once. Sequenced input: peripheral blood. The chain links TRBV7-8 to TRBJ1-4; perhaps TRBD1 as D (5 bases). The receptor was derived from a man aged 18 to 29 with COVID-19, enrolled during active disease. The CDR3 DNA reads as TGTGCCAGCAGCTACCAAGGGTCAGGGTATGGGGAAAAACTGCTTTTT. Its protein product is CASSYQGSGYGEKLLF.